This T cell receptor beta chain was documented in a study of response to subunit inactivated influenza vaccine. The CDR3 has 15 amino acids. CDR1 is MDHEN and CDR2 is SYDVKM in the germline V gene. V lost 5 bases to trimming and J lost 3 bases; unmatched junction nucleotides: 6. TCRdb re-derived calls from the RT-PCR reads in MiXCR, one entry per CDR3 protein. The sample comprises about 700,000 distinct CDR3 sequences, about 15% of which are singletons, and less than 8.5% rests with the top ten. This clonotype showed up just a few times. The receptor was isolated from a man over 45 who received an inactivated influenza vaccine. The material was PBMCs from blood, obtained less than 15 days before vaccination. The chain carries TRBV28 and TRBJ2-4; 8 nucleotides agree with TRBD1. The CDR3 is CASSPRTGYKNIQYF. CDR3 coding DNA: TGTGCCAGCAGTCCCCGGACAGGGTACAAAAACATTCAGTACTTC.